This TCR beta chain was sequenced for a study of cytomegalovirus exposure and HLA in healthy donors. Study-level information: It was reported in a later analysis that the 95 to 150 validation repertoires used the same platform as the approximately 670 first-cohort repertoires.

General study results and limits: The authors enumerated over 150 TCR beta chains as linked to cytomegalovirus. Later, an analysis found that TCR clusters from the first cohort tended to co-occur in the 110 or so validation repertoires.

Separation from the approximately 710-subject first cohort characterized the roughly 120-subject validation cohort, to which the donors belonged. The repertoire was sequenced with immunoSEQ multiplex PCR; TCRdb's copy has only in-frame clones and lacks some. Of roughly 250,000 clones detected, about 87% appear once; the ten largest clones hold 2% to 3%. With respect to this clone: The antigen is undetermined.

J lost 12 bases, V lost 2 bases, and 10 bases had no gene match. Germline lookup yields CDR1 SGHDT and CDR2 YYEEEE. CDR3 size: 14 residues. What was sequenced was PBMCs. V gene TRBV5-6 combines with J gene TRBJ1-4, with TRBD1 matching over 7 bases. The sequence was obtained from a man aged 18 to 29 in good health and CMV-seronegative. The CDR3 bases are TGTGCCAGCAGCTTTGTCCCGGGACAGCAGGAACTGTTTTTT. It translates to CASSFVPGQQELFF. Full variable domain (rest looked up from reference TRBV5-6 and TRBJ1-4): DAGVTQSPTHLIKTRGQQVTLRCSPKSGHDTVSWYQQALGQGPQFIFQYYEEEERQRGNFPDRFSGHQFPNYSSELNVNALLLGDSALYLCASSFVPGQQELFFGSGTQLSVL.